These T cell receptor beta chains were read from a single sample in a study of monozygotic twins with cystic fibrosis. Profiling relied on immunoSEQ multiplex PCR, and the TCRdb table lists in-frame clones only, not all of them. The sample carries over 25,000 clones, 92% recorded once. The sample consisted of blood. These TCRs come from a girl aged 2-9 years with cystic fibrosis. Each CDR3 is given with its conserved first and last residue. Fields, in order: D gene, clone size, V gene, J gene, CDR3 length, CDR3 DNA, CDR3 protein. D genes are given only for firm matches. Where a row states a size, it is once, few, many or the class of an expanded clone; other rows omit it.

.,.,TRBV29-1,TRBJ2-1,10,TGCAGCGTTGAATGGGTTGAGCAGTTCTTC,CSVEWVEQFF
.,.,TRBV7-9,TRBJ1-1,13,TGTGCCAGCAGCGCAGAAGTGAACACTGAAGCTTTCTTT,CASSAEVNTEAFF
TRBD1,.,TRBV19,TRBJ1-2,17,TGTGCCAGTAGTTTTCATGGATTGGACAGGGATGACTATGGCTACACCTTC,CASSFHGLDRDDYGYTF
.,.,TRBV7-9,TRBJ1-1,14,TGTGCCAGCAGCCCCCGACAGTTGAACACTGAAGCTTTCTTT,CASSPRQLNTEAFF
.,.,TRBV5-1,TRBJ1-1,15,TGCGCCAGCAGCCCCGTGAAAGGGGGGAACACTGAAGCTTTCTTT,CASSPVKGGNTEAFF
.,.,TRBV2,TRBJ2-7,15,TGTGCCAGCAGCCCCACTCAGGGTATCGCCTACGAGCAGTACTTC,CASSPTQGIAYEQYF
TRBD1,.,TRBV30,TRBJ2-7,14,TGTGCCTGGAGCATGGGACAGGGGATTAACGAGCAGTACTTC,CAWSMGQGINEQYF
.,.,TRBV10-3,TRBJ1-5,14,TGTGCCATCAGTGCAAGTGTTAGCAATCAGCCCCAGCATTTT,CAISASVSNQPQHF
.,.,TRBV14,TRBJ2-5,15,TGTGCCAGCAGCCATACTTGGGACGGACAAGAGACCCAGTACTTC,CASSHTWDGQETQYF
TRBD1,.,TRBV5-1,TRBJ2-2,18,TGCGCCAGCAGCACCATACCACAGGGGGAGCGGAACACCGGGGAGCTGTTTTTT,CASSTIPQGERNTGELFF
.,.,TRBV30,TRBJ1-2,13,TGTGCCTGGAGGGCCGACAGATACTATGGCTACACCTTC,CAWRADRYYGYTF
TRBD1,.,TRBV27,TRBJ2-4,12,TGTGCCACCCGGACAGGGTTGGACATTCAGTACTTC,CATRTGLDIQYF
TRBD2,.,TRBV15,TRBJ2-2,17,TGTGCCACCAGCAGAGAATCGGCTAGCGGGGGAACCGGGGAGCTGTTTTTT,CATSRESASGGTGELFF
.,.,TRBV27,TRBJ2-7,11,TGTGCCAGCAGTTTAGGCTACGAGCAGTACTTC,CASSLGYEQYF
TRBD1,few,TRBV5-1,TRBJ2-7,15,TGCGCCAGCAGCGGGGGCTGGGGACAGCACTACGAGCAGTACTTC,CASSGGWGQHYEQYF
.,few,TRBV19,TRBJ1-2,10,TGTGCCAGTCAGGGTAATGGCTACACCTTC,CASQGNGYTF
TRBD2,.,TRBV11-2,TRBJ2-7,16,TGTGCCAGCAGCTCTTCGCGGGGCGGGAGGGCCTACGAGCAGTACTTC,CASSSSRGGRAYEQYF
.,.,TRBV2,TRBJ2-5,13,TGTGCCAGCAGCAGGGGACCACAAGAGACCCAGTACTTC,CASSRGPQETQYF